The 29 T cell receptor beta chains given below trace back to one sample, sequenced in a study of blood T cell repertoires in COVID-19. This table comes from immunoSEQ multiplex PCR, and its TCRdb copy is limited to in-frame clones, with some not included. The table lists roughly 220,000 clones, about 83% of them singletons. The specimen was PBMCs or T cells enriched from blood (not recorded which). The origin of the receptors is a woman between 40 and 55 years old who had recovered from COVID-19.

This clone was counted a few times. The CDR3: CASSLSIAGGPQETQYF. The CDR3 DNA follows: TGTGCCAGCTCACTGTCCATAGCGGGAGGGCCCCAAGAGACCCAGTACTTC. The chain carries TRBV18 and TRBJ2-5; 11 bases agree with TRBD2. The V segment lost 4 bases and the J segment 1 base; nucleotides outside the gene matches: 8. This CDR3 region has 17 residues. The germline CDR1 and CDR2 sequences are KGHSH and LQKENI. The full variable domain, its missing parts supplied by reference TRBV18 and TRBJ2-5, is NAGVMQNPRHLVRRRGQEARLRCSPMKGHSHVYWYRQLPEEGLKFMVYLQKENIIDESGMPKERFSAEFPKEGPSILRIQQVVRGDSAAYFCASSLSIAGGPQETQYFGPGTRLLVL.

The chain uses TRBV7-2 and TRBJ2-1, with D tentatively TRBD1 (6 bases). Trimming took 4 bases from V and 9 from J, leaving 10 bases between them. CDR1 is SGHTA, CDR2 FQGNSA, per germline. CDR3 length: 12 residues. The CDR3 spells CASSSTGIEQFF. CDR3 DNA sequence: TGTGCCAGCAGCTCAACAGGGATTGAGCAGTTCTTC. The variable domain in full, with the rest retrieved from reference TRBV7-2 and TRBJ2-1, is GAGVSQSPSNKVTEKGKDVELRCDPISGHTALYWYRQSLGQGLEFLIYFQGNSAPDKSGLPSDRFSAERTGGSVSTLTIQRTQQEDSAVYLCASSSTGIEQFFGPGTRLTVL.

This chain connects TRBV4-3 to TRBJ1-6; possibly TRBD1 for D (5 bases). The CDR3 has 17 residues. V dropped 0 bases and J dropped 4 bases, with 13 bases sitting between them. Germline-derived CDR1 and CDR2 are LGHNA and YSLEER. CDR3 protein: CASSQDRGSAYNSPLHF. CDR3 bases: TGCGCCAGCAGCCAAGATCGGGGGTCCGCTTATAATTCACCCCTCCACTTT.

The rearrangement joins TRBV7-2 to TRBJ1-2; 12 bases align to TRBD1. The CDR3 covers 16 residues. Germline-derived CDR1 and CDR2 are SGHTA and FQGNSA. V was pared by 3 bases and J by 6 bases, with 8 bases of the junction left unmatched. CDR3 sequence reads: CASSFGDRGRRDGYTF. For the CDR3, the DNA is TGTGCCAGCAGCTTTGGGGACAGGGGGCGTCGGGATGGCTACACCTTC.

The chain is built from TRBV29-1 and TRBJ1-2, with 7 bases aligning to TRBD1. V lost 4 bases to trimming and J lost 3 bases; unmatched junction nucleotides: 8. Germline V gene lookup returns CDR1 SQVTM and CDR2 ANQGSEA. The CDR3 has 14 residues. Written as DNA, the CDR3 is TGCAGCGTTGTTTACTGGCAGGGGGACTATGGCTACACCTTC. Its protein is CSVVYWQGDYGYTF.

This clone was counted once. V and J are TRBV20-1 and TRBJ2-1; D remains ambiguous. The CDR3 contains 11 residues. Deletions cut 5 bases from V and 12 bases from J, with 14 bases between. Per the germline V gene, CDR1 is DFQATT and CDR2 is SNEGSKA (reference sequence). In DNA form, the CDR3 reads TGCAGTGCTCCGACTTCGACCGGGCAGTTCTTC. Amino acids: CSAPTSTGQFF.

This sequence joins TRBV28 and TRBJ2-7, with TRBD1 matching over 8 bases. V was clipped by 6 bases and J by 4 bases; unmatched bases: 8. CDR3 length: 14 residues. Germline V gives CDR1 MDHEN, CDR2 SYDVKM. CDR3 DNA: TGTGCCAGCAGGATTGACAGGGGACGTTACGAGCAGTACTTC. Translated, it gives CASRIDRGRYEQYF.

This chain connects TRBV7-6 to TRBJ1-4, with D possibly being TRBD1 (5 bases). Looked up from germline, CDR1 is SGHVS and CDR2 is FNYEAQ. The ends were cut back, 4 bases at V and 5 bases at J, with 14 bases in the middle. The CDR3 has 15 residues. As DNA, the CDR3 is TGTGCCAGCAGCTCGTTTCCAGGGATGAATGAAAAACTGTTTTTT. This sequence encodes CASSSFPGMNEKLFF.

The genes are TRBV13 and TRBJ1-2; no firm D call. CDR1 and CDR2 from the germline V gene are PRHDT and FYEKMQ (reference sequence). Between the trimmed V and J ends, which lost 0 bases and 8 bases, there was a span of 7 bases. The length of the CDR3 is 12 residues. The CDR3 loop reads CASSLGLGGYTF. DNA for the CDR3: TGTGCCAGCAGCTTAGGCCTCGGGGGCTACACCTTC.

The chain combines TRBV6-5 with TRBJ2-5, with TRBD2 as a possible D gene (7 bases). The CDR3 has 13 amino acids. Germline assignment: CDR1 MNHEY and CDR2 SVGAGI. V was shortened by 7 bases and J by 5 bases, with 14 bases between the two germline ends. The CDR3: CASMGGGGETQYF. In DNA form, the CDR3 reads TGTGCCAGCATGGGGGGCGGGGGTGAGACCCAGTACTTC.

This clone was seen a few times. CDR3 sequence reads: CASSAAGYTQYF. The CDR3 nucleotides are TGTGCCAGCAGCGCCGCAGGTTATACGCAGTATTTT. The gene calls are TRBV2 and TRBJ2-3, with D unclear. The CDR3 consists of 12 residues. The germline V and J ends were trimmed by 6 bases and 7 bases, with 11 bases remaining between them. Germline assignment: CDR1 SNHLY and CDR2 FYNNEI.

The chain joins TRBV28 to TRBJ1-6; 7 bases map to TRBD1. Germline V gives CDR1 MDHEN, CDR2 SYDVKM. The CDR3 sequence is 14 residues long. With 7 bases clipped from V and 4 bases from J, the junction kept 4 bases outside the gene matches. The CDR3 sequence is CASTPGQYNSPLHF. In DNA form, the CDR3 reads TGTGCCAGCACCCCGGGACAGTATAATTCACCCCTCCACTTT.

CDR3 region: CASRDKDRLGTEAFF. In nucleotides, the CDR3 is TGTGCCAGCAGGGATAAGGACAGGCTGGGCACTGAAGCTTTCTTT. This chain links TRBV7-9 with TRBJ1-1; 7 bases are shared with TRBD1. The germline V gene encodes CDR1 SEHNR and CDR2 FQNEAQ (reference sequence). The CDR3 has 15 amino acids. Germline trimming cut 6 bases from V and 4 bases from J; bases unmatched to any gene: 11.

The V and J genes are TRBV5-1 and TRBJ2-2, with D maybe TRBD2 (6 bases). This CDR3 has 11 residues. Trimming stripped 3 bases from V and 11 bases from J, with 8 bases between. CDR1 SGHRS and CDR2 YFSETQ come from the germline V gene. This CDR3 is CASSSGLELFF. The CDR3 nucleotides read TGCGCCAGCAGCTCCGGACTAGAGCTGTTTTTT.

The V call is TRBV5-4, the J call TRBJ2-5; TRBD2 matches at 11 bases. There are 18 residues in the CDR3. Germline V gives CDR1 SGHNT, CDR2 YYREEE (reference sequence). V dropped 2 bases and J dropped 5; count of bases not matched to a gene: 14. The CDR3 DNA follows: TGTGCCAGCAGCTTTTTCCGAACTAGCGGGAGCCCAGGGGAGACCCAGTACTTC. Translating gives CASSFFRTSGSPGETQYF.

J is TRBJ1-6 and V is TRBV6-5; tentative D call: TRBD1 (5 bases). V was cut by 7 bases and J by 5 bases, with 15 bases left in between. This CDR3 comprises 15 residues. CDR1 and CDR2 from the germline V gene are MNHEY and SVGAGI. CDR3 in DNA: TGTGCCAGCAACCCGGTAGGGGCAAATAATTCACCCCTCCACTTT. Translating gives CASNPVGANNSPLHF.

This clone was observed once. V is TRBV24-1 and J is TRBJ2-2, with a weak D call TRBD1 (6 bases). The CDR3 has 18 residues. Germline V gene sequence: CDR1 KGHDR, CDR2 SFDVKD. Deletions cut 9 bases from V and 1 base from J, with 23 bases between. For the CDR3, the DNA is TGTGCCACCTCGTCCTATACAGGGTTAGGGGAGAACACCGGGGAGCTGTTTTTT. It yields the protein CATSSYTGLGENTGELFF.

The rearrangement uses TRBV6-1 and TRBJ2-7, with TRBD2 matching 8 bases. Per the germline V gene, CDR1 is MNHNS and CDR2 is SASEGT. The CDR3 runs to 14 residues. Unmatched junction bases numbered 2, after V lost 3 bases and J lost 1 base. The CDR3 DNA reads TGTGCCAGCAGTGAGGTAGCGGGATCCTACGAGCAGTACGTC. The encoded protein is CASSEVAGSYEQYV.

This chain joins TRBV7-9 and TRBJ2-7; tentatively, D is TRBD1 (5 bases). The CDR3 loop spans 14 amino acids. V was clipped by 3 bases and J by 1 base, with 10 bases between them. Germline V gene data show CDR1 as SEHNR and CDR2 as FQNEAQ (reference sequence). The CDR3 spells CASSFSQGSYEQYV. The DNA of the CDR3 is TGTGCCAGCAGCTTCAGCCAGGGATCCTACGAGCAGTACGTC.

J is TRBJ2-7 and V is TRBV7-9; possible D gene TRBD1, 6 bases. With 5 bases removed from V and 3 bases from J, the gap between germline ends came to 11 bases. There are 13 residues in the CDR3. Germline values: CDR1 SEHNR, CDR2 FQNEAQ (reference sequence). The CDR3 here is CASSPQGHYEQYV. Here the CDR3 DNA reads TGTGCCAGCAGCCCCCAGGGACACTACGAGCAGTACGTC.

The rearrangement links TRBV10-1 to TRBJ1-2, with 8 bases lining up with TRBD1. The CDR3 contains 13 residues. J gave up 5 bases and V 8 bases, and 7 bases lay outside the gene matches. Germline CDR1 and CDR2: WNHNN and SYGVQD (reference sequence). The CDR3 reads CASLMTGVYGYTF. For the CDR3, the DNA is TGCGCCAGCCTAATGACAGGGGTTTATGGCTACACCTTC.

V and J are TRBV27 and TRBJ1-3, with D possibly matching TRBD1 (6 bases). The germline gives CDR1 MNHEY, CDR2 SMNVEV (reference sequence). This CDR3 region has 15 residues. Trimming removed 4 bases from V and 3 bases from J, with 13 bases in between. CDR3 coding DNA: TGTGCCAGCAGTTCTCGATCAGGGGATGGAAACACCATATATTTT. Residues: CASSSRSGDGNTIYF.

The rearrangement uses TRBV28 and TRBJ1-2, with D perhaps matching TRBD1 (6 bases). V lost 3 bases to trimming and J lost 11 bases, with 19 bases between them. Per the germline V gene, CDR1 is MDHEN and CDR2 is SYDVKM. The CDR3 covers 14 residues. The CDR3 here is CASSLRQGLGAYTF. The CDR3 nucleotides read TGTGCCAGCAGTTTGAGGCAGGGGCTTGGGGCTTACACCTTC.

The genes are TRBV9 and TRBJ1-5; D is possibly TRBD1 (6 bases). This CDR3 region has 14 residues. The V end lost 3 bases, the J end lost 4 bases, and 11 bases lay between the germline ends. Per the germline V gene, CDR1 is SGDLS and CDR2 is YYNGEE. CDR3 DNA: TGTGCCAGCAGCGCCCACAGGGCTAATCAGCCCCAGCATTTT. This encodes CASSAHRANQPQHF.

This clone occurred once. The J gene is TRBJ2-7, the V gene TRBV10-2, with a tentative D call TRBD2 (5 bases). V was pared by 8 bases and J by 2 bases, with 16 bases between. The CDR3 covers 14 residues. Per germline, CDR1 WSHSY and CDR2 SAAADI. The CDR3 region has the DNA TGCGCCAGCGATCCCCGAGGGTTCGCCTACGAGCAGTACGTC. Translation: CASDPRGFAYEQYV.

The chain employs TRBV6-5 and TRBJ2-3; D uncertain. The V and J ends lost 3 bases and 4 bases respectively, with 8 bases between them. The germline V gene encodes CDR1 MNHEY and CDR2 SVGAGI. This CDR3 contains 13 residues. The CDR3 is CASSYSVPDTQYF. The CDR3 DNA sequence: TGTGCCAGCAGTTATAGTGTACCAGATACGCAGTATTTT.

This rearrangement joins TRBV10-3 to TRBJ2-1, with TRBD2 matching over 10 bases. This CDR3 has 14 amino acids. V lost 3 bases and J lost 10; bases outside the gene matches: 6. In germline, CDR1 is ENHRY, CDR2 SYGVKD. CDR3 sequence reads: CAISDPSGRVEQFF. The CDR3 DNA sequence: TGTGCCATCAGTGACCCTAGCGGGAGAGTAGAGCAGTTCTTC.

This chain uses TRBV9 with TRBJ1-3; D not resolved. The CDR3 runs to 13 residues. Per the germline V gene, CDR1 is SGDLS and CDR2 is YYNGEE. V lost 3 bases to trimming and J lost 4 bases, with 8 bases between them. CDR3 in DNA: TGTGCCAGCAGCGGAGTTTCGGGAAACACCATATATTTT. Its translation is CASSGVSGNTIYF.

This chain links TRBV10-3 with TRBJ2-2, with D tentatively TRBD1 (5 bases). Trimming took off 2 bases at V and 8 bases at J, with 12 bases between the two ends. The CDR3 is 14 residues long. Germline-derived CDR1 and CDR2 are ENHRY and SYGVKD. The CDR3 protein is CAISEAGYLGELFF. As DNA, the CDR3 is TGTGCCATCAGTGAGGCAGGGTACCTAGGGGAGCTGTTTTTT.